This T cell receptor beta chain was identified in a study of shared clonotypes between healthy human individuals. Germline V lookup: CDR1 WNHNN, CDR2 SYGVQD (reference sequence). The J segment lost 2 bases and the V segment lost 6 bases, leaving 5 bases of the junction unmatched. The CDR3 spans 14 residues. The authors ran the assay at deep level. Here immunoSEQ multiplex PCR was the method, and the copy in TCRdb shows in-frame clones only, minus some. This repertoire shows over a million clones, about three quarters found once; its top ten account for approximately 1.3%. The origin of this receptor is a man between 18 and 29 years old in good health. This chain uses TRBV10-1 with TRBJ2-5; 8 bases agree with TRBD2. Sequenced: memory CD4+ T cells sorted from blood. Sample subset: CD45RA-negative fraction. The CDR3 DNA reads TGCGCCAGCAGCCCTGGGACTAGTCAAGAGACCCAGTACTTC. It translates to CASSPGTSQETQYF.